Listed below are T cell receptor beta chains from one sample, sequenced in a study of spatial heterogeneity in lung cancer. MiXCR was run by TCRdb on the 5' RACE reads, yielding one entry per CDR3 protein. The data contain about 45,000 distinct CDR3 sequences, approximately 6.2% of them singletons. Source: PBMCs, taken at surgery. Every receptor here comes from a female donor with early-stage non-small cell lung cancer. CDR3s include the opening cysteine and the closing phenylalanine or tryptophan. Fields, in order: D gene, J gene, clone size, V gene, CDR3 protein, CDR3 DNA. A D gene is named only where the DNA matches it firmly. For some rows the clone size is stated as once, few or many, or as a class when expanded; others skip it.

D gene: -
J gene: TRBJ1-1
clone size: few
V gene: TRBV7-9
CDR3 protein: CASSPPGAGTEAFF
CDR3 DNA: TGTGCCAGCAGCCCGCCGGGGGCAGGCACTGAAGCTTTCTTT

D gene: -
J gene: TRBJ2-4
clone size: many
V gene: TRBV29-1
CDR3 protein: CSAGGTKNIQYF
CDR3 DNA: TGCAGCGCCGGCGGTACCAAAAACATTCAGTACTTC

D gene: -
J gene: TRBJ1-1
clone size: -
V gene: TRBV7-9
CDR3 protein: CASSSWTDTEAFF
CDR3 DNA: TGTGCCAGCAGCTCCTGGACGGACACTGAAGCTTTCTTT

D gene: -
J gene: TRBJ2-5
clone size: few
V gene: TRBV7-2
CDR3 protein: CASSRSRVLPETQYF
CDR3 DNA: TGTGCCAGCAGCCGCAGCAGGGTTCTACCGGAGACCCAGTACTTC

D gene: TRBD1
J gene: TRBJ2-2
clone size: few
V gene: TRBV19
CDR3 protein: CASSPWTGWNTGELFF
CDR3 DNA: TGTGCCAGTAGTCCTTGGACAGGGTGGAACACCGGGGAGCTGTTTTTT

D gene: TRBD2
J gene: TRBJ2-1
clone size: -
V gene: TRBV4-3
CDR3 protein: CASSQDRGGEQFF
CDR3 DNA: TGCGCCAGCAGCCAAGATCGGGGGGGTGAGCAGTTCTTC

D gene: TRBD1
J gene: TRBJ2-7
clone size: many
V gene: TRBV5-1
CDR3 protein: CASSLGQGWDEQYF
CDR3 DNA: TGCGCCAGCAGCTTGGGACAGGGGTGGGACGAGCAGTACTTC

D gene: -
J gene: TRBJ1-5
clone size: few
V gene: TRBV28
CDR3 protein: CASRQLDGNSNQPQHF
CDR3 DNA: TGTGCCAGCAGGCAATTGGACGGGAATAGCAATCAGCCCCAGCATTTT

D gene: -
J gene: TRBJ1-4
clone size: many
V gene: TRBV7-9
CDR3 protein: CASSLAKTGGSEKLFF
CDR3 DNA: TGTGCCAGCAGCTTAGCGAAGACAGGAGGGAGTGAAAAACTGTTTTTT

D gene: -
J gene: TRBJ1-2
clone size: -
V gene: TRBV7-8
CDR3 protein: CASSLAQGYGYTF
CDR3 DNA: TGTGCCAGCAGCTTAGCCCAAGGCTATGGCTACACCTTC

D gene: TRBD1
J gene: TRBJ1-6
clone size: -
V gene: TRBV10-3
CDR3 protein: CAISPGQPSSSSPLHF
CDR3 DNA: TGTGCCATCAGCCCGGGACAGCCTTCTTCGAGTTCACCCCTCCACTTT

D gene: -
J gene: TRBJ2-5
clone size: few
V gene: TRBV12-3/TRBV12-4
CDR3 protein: CASSLGSKGKTQYF
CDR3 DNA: TGTGCCAGCAGTTTGGGGTCGAAGGGGAAGACCCAGTACTTC

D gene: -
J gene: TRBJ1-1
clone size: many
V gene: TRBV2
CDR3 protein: CASSDGGGRAEAFF
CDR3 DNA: TGTGCCAGCAGTGACGGAGGCGGGCGAGCTGAAGCTTTCTTT

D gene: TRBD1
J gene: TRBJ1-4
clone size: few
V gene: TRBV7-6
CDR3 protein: CASRQQGAGEKLFF
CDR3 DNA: TGTGCCAGCAGACAACAGGGGGCCGGCGAAAAACTGTTTTTT

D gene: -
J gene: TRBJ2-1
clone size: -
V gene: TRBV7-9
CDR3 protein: CALIGARFEQFF
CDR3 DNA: TGTGCCCTCATCGGGGCGAGGTTTGAGCAGTTCTTC

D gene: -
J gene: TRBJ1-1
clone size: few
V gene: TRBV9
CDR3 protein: CASSSNGGRFPF
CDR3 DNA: TGTGCCAGCAGCTCCAACGGAGGACGATTTCCTTTT

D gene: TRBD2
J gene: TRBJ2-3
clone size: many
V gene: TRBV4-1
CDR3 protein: CASSRRTLAGGTDTQYF
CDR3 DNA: TGCGCCAGCAGCCGCCGTACCCTAGCGGGGGGCACAGATACGCAGTATTTT

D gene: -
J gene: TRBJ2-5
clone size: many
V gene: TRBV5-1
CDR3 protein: CASSADRRRRSQYF
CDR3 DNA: TGCGCCAGCAGCGCCGATCGGCGGCGAAGGAGCCAGTACTTC

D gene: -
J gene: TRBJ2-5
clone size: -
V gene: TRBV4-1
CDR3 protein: CASSPEPGLKETQYF
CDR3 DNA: TGCGCCAGCAGCCCAGAACCGGGACTCAAAGAGACCCAGTACTTC

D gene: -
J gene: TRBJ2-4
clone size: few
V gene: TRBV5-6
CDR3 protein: CASSLLSGKNIQYF
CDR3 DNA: TGTGCCAGCAGCCTCCTCTCGGGAAAAAACATTCAGTACTTC

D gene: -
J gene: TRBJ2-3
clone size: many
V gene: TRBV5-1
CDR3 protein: CASSLVGTNFEDTQYF
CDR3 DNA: TGCGCCAGCAGCTTGGTCGGGACAAACTTCGAAGATACGCAGTATTTT

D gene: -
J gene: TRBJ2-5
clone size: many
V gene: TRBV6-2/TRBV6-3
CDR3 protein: CASSSSSSYRAQETQYF
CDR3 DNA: TGTGCCAGCAGTTCCTCGTCCTCGTACAGGGCCCAAGAGACCCAGTACTTC